The rows below give T cell receptor beta chains drawn from one sample of a study of OX40 agonist ivuxolimab in advanced cancers. TCRdb's copy holds only in-frame clones and misses some; the assay was immunoSEQ multiplex PCR. The sample records roughly 67,000 clones, roughly 88% being singletons. The specimen was CD4+ or CD8+ T cells sorted from blood, collected in a trial of the OX40 agonist ivuxolimab. Receptor source: an adult with an advanced solid tumor such as melanoma, head and neck, liver or kidney cancer. CDR3s include the opening cysteine and the closing phenylalanine or tryptophan. D genes are given only for firm matches. Only some rows state a clone size, as once, few, many or a class for expanded clones.

v_call	clone_size	d_call	cdr3_length	j_call	cdr3_nt	cdr3_aa
TRBV28	.	.	14	TRBJ1-2	TGTGCCAGCAGTAACACGGACAGAGTATATGGCTACACCTTC	CASSNTDRVYGYTF
TRBV27	.	.	14	TRBJ2-5	TGTGCCAGCAGTCGCCGACTAGGCCTAGAGACCCAGTACTTC	CASSRRLGLETQYF
TRBV5-1	.	TRBD1	15	TRBJ1-5	TGCGCCAGCAGCGCCGGACAGGGGGACAATCAGCCCCAGCATTTT	CASSAGQGDNQPQHF
TRBV6-8	.	.	13	TRBJ1-1	TGTGCCAGCAGTAGGACGGTGAACACTGAAGCTTTCTTT	CASSRTVNTEAFF
TRBV7-9	once	TRBD2	16	TRBJ2-7	TGTGCCAGCAGCTCCCGTAGGGCGGGAGCATCCCACGAGCAGTACTTC	CASSSRRAGASHEQYF
TRBV5-5	.	.	15	TRBJ1-4	TGTGCCAGCAGCTTGGATTGGGATCTTAATGAAAAACTGTTTTTT	CASSLDWDLNEKLFF
TRBV28	.	TRBD2	17	TRBJ2-1	TGTGCCAGCAGTTTCGGGGCGGGAGCCCCCCCCTACAATGAGCAGTTCTTC	CASSFGAGAPPYNEQFF
TRBV7-2	.	.	13	TRBJ2-7	TGTGCCAGCAGCCGGGTGCAAACCTACGAGCAGTACTTC	CASSRVQTYEQYF
TRBV11-2	.	TRBD1	12	TRBJ2-7	TGTGCCAGCAGCTTTGACAGGGTTGAGCAGTACTTC	CASSFDRVEQYF
TRBV5-5	.	.	16	TRBJ2-2	TGTGCCAGCAGCTTGGGTTGGCAGGGTCAGACCGGGGAGCTGTTTTTT	CASSLGWQGQTGELFF
TRBV27	.	TRBD1	16	TRBJ2-1	TGTGCCAGCAGTTGGGAGCGGACAGGGGCCTACAATGAGCAGTTCTTC	CASSWERTGAYNEQFF
TRBV5-1	.	TRBD1	14	TRBJ1-1	TGCGCCAGCAGCTTAACTGACAGGGCTGGGGAAGCTTTCTTT	CASSLTDRAGEAFF
TRBV9	.	TRBD1	16	TRBJ2-3	TGTGCCAGCAGCGCCCGACAGGGGGCAACGTTGGATACGCAGTATTTT	CASSARQGATLDTQYF
TRBV7-2	.	.	11	TRBJ2-1	TGTGCCAGCAGCTTGATAGAGAGGCAGTTCTTC	CASSLIERQFF
TRBV9	.	.	15	TRBJ1-1	TGTGCCAGCAGCGACGGCAGGGGCCGTAACACTGAAGCTTTCTTT	CASSDGRGRNTEAFF
TRBV2	.	TRBD1	15	TRBJ1-2	TGTGCCAGCAGTCCTGAGATCGGACAGGGCTATGGCTACACCTTC	CASSPEIGQGYGYTF
TRBV6-4	.	TRBD1	22	TRBJ1-5	TGTGCCAGCAGTGACTCGAGGGTACACCGGAGGTTGGGACAGTATAGCAATCAGCCCCAGCATTTT	CASSDSRVHRRLGQYSNQPQHF
TRBV28	.	TRBD2	17	TRBJ2-1	TGTGCCAGCACCTCTTTAACCACGGGGAGGGCCCTCAATGAGCAGTTCTTC	CASTSLTTGRALNEQFF
TRBV30	.	TRBD1	16	TRBJ1-2	TGTGCCTGGAGTGTACTGGCAGGGGGGACTAACTATGGCTACACCTTC	CAWSVLAGGTNYGYTF
TRBV7-9	.	TRBD1	15	TRBJ2-6	TGTGCCAGCAGCTCAGGGGGAGCTGGGGCCAACGTCCTGACTTTC	CASSSGGAGANVLTF
TRBV7-5	.	.	16	TRBJ1-1	TGTGCCAGAAGCTCCCTTCCCTTAAAGGTCTGGGCTGAAGCTTTCTTT	CARSSLPLKVWAEAFF
TRBV18	.	.	16	TRBJ2-7	TGTGCCAGCTCACCGTCCCTGCAGGGAAACTCCTACGAGCAGTACTTC	CASSPSLQGNSYEQYF
TRBV27	.	.	14	TRBJ2-2	TGTGCCAGCAAGACAGGCGGAAACACCGGGGAGCTGTTTTTT	CASKTGGNTGELFF
TRBV21-1	.	.	14	TRBJ1-6	TGTGCCACCGATTCGACAGGCTATAATTCACCCCTCCACTTT	CATDSTGYNSPLHF
TRBV18	.	.	17	TRBJ2-2	TGTGCCAGCTCACCCTTGGGGTACAGGAAGAACACCGGGGAGCTGTTTTTT	CASSPLGYRKNTGELFF
TRBV2	.	TRBD1	15	TRBJ2-2	TGTGCCAGCAGCGGGGACAGGGTGGGCACCGGGGAGCTGTTTTTT	CASSGDRVGTGELFF
TRBV21-1	once	.	15	TRBJ2-1	TGTGCCAGCAGTCGACTACACCATTCCGACAATGAGCAGTTCTTC	CASSRLHHSDNEQFF
TRBV18	.	TRBD1	13	TRBJ1-1	TGTGCCAGCTCCCAAACAGGGGACACTGAAGCCTTCTTT	CASSQTGDTEAFF
TRBV27	.	.	15	TRBJ2-6	TGTGCCAGCAGGCCTCAGGTATCTGGGGCCAACGTCCTGACTTTC	CASRPQVSGANVLTF
TRBV5-4	.	.	18	TRBJ2-5	TGTGCCAGCAGCTTCGGTACTTCTATGGACCCTCTTTTCGAGACCCAGTACTTC	CASSFGTSMDPLFETQYF
TRBV11-2	few	TRBD1	13	TRBJ1-2	TGTGCCAGCAGCTCGGGACAGGGAGTTAGCTACACCTTC	CASSSGQGVSYTF
TRBV2	.	TRBD1	15	TRBJ2-7	TGTGCCAGCAGCCTTCGACAGGGGTCGGCCTACGAGCAGTACTTC	CASSLRQGSAYEQYF
TRBV14	.	.	16	TRBJ2-1	TGTGCCAGCAGCGCACCAGCGGTGCCACCTTACAATGAGCAGTTCTTC	CASSAPAVPPYNEQFF
TRBV6-6	.	.	13	TRBJ1-2	TGTGCCAGCAGTTCAGAGCCTAACTATGGCTACACCTTC	CASSSEPNYGYTF
TRBV28	.	TRBD2	13	TRBJ2-7	TGTGCCAGCAGTCTTAGCGGGAGGTACGAGCAGTACTTC	CASSLSGRYEQYF
TRBV18	.	.	15	TRBJ2-7	TGTGCCAGCTCACCACCCGGGCAGGGGAACTACGAGCAGTACTTC	CASSPPGQGNYEQYF
TRBV28	.	.	13	TRBJ2-5	TGTGCCAGCAGACGGACAGAGCAAGAGACCCAGTACTTC	CASRRTEQETQYF
TRBV7-2	.	.	15	TRBJ2-1	TGTGCCAGCAGCTCTGGCGGGGTCCCCTACAATGAGCAGTTCTTC	CASSSGGVPYNEQFF
TRBV2	.	TRBD1	15	TRBJ2-5	TGTGCCAGCAGTCTACCAGGGGGCATAGGAGAGACCCAGTACTTC	CASSLPGGIGETQYF
TRBV14	.	.	12	TRBJ1-2	TGTGCCAGCAGCCCTCACAACTATGGCTACACCTTC	CASSPHNYGYTF
TRBV5-6	.	TRBD2	17	TRBJ2-3	TGTGCCAGCAGCAAACGGGGACTAGCGGTTAGCACAGATACGCAGTATTTT	CASSKRGLAVSTDTQYF
TRBV6-5	.	.	12	TRBJ1-5	TGTGCCAGCAGCTTCCTCAATCAGCCCCAGCATTTT	CASSFLNQPQHF
TRBV27	.	.	13	TRBJ2-5	TGTGCCAGCAGTTTTCGTAGAGGTGAGACCCAGTACTTC	CASSFRRGETQYF